This T cell receptor (beta chain) emerged from a study of PD-1 blockade in classical Hodgkin lymphoma. Study-wide findings and caveats: Newly diagnosed patients had diversity similar to the baseline diversity of complete responders.

As regards this clone: The antigen is not known.

The time point was: cycle 4 day 1 (C4D1), after 5 to 7 weeks of nivolumab. Each and every patient relapsed after autologous stem cell transplantation, and patients got differing brentuximab vedotin exposure. The germline gives CDR1 ENHRY, CDR2 SYGVKD. V lost 6 bases, J lost 1 base, and 8 bases stayed unmatched. The CDR3 is 15 amino acids. TCRdb keeps only in-frame clones here, not all; method: immunoSEQ multiplex PCR. The sample holds tens of thousands of clones, more than 80% seen once. V gene TRBV10-3 combines with J gene TRBJ1-1; 7 nucleotides match TRBD1. The origin of this receptor is a human donor with classical Hodgkin lymphoma. The specimen was peripheral blood mononuclear cells (PBMCs), collected before the fourth cycle of nivolumab. The CDR3 loop is CAIRDWGTENTEAFF. The CDR3 region has the DNA TGTGCCATCAGGGACTGGGGGACAGAGAACACTGAAGCTTTCTTT.